The rows below give T cell receptor beta chains drawn from one sample of a study of T cell changes during pregnancy in multiple sclerosis. Only in-frame clones appear in the TCRdb table, and some are missing; sequencing was by immunoSEQ multiplex PCR. The repertoire holds 30,000 or so clones, with roughly nine tenths as singletons. Material: CD4+ T cells from peripheral blood mononuclear cells, obtained in the second trimester of pregnancy. The receptors here all came from a female donor in good health, enrolled as a control in a pregnancy study. CDR3s include the opening cysteine and the closing phenylalanine or tryptophan. D genes are given only for firm matches. Some rows mark clone size as missing; the rest say once, few, many or name a class of expanded clone.

TRBD1	TRBV9	few	TRBJ1-4	CASSATGGYEKLFF	TGTGCCAGCAGCGCGACAGGGGGCTACGAAAAACTGTTTTTT
TRBD1	TRBV6-5	.	TRBJ1-3	CASSYKNRGRGNTIYF	TGTGCCAGCAGTTATAAGAACAGGGGGCGAGGAAACACCATATATTTT
.	TRBV2	once	TRBJ2-3	CASTRDYTDTQYF	TGTGCCAGCACCAGGGATTACACAGATACGCAGTATTTT
TRBD1	TRBV18	.	TRBJ1-2	CASSPTTGAVEGYTF	TGTGCCAGCTCACCAACGACAGGGGCCGTTGAGGGCTACACCTTC
.	TRBV7-9	.	TRBJ1-2	CASSLAGVMGYTF	TGTGCCAGCAGCTTAGCAGGGGTAATGGGCTACACCTTC
.	TRBV11-2	.	TRBJ1-1	CASSFRGGANTEAFF	TGTGCCAGCAGTTTTAGGGGGGGGGCGAACACTGAAGCTTTCTTT
.	TRBV18	.	TRBJ1-1	CASSLQGRGATEAFF	TGTGCCAGCTCACTTCAGGGCCGGGGGGCGACTGAAGCTTTCTTT
.	TRBV29-1	few	TRBJ2-3	CSVARQGGADTQYF	TGCAGCGTTGCTCGGCAGGGAGGAGCAGATACGCAGTATTTT
.	TRBV27	few	TRBJ2-1	CASSADSTLPYNEQFF	TGTGCCAGCAGTGCGGACTCCACCCTCCCCTACAATGAGCAGTTCTTC
TRBD1	TRBV25-1	.	TRBJ1-1	CASSGTGGHTEAFF	TGTGCCAGCAGTGGGACAGGGGGCCACACTGAAGCTTTCTTT
.	TRBV18	.	TRBJ2-2	CASSSDTGELFF	TGTGCCAGCTCATCCGACACCGGGGAGCTGTTTTTT
TRBD2	TRBV18	.	TRBJ2-7	CASSPSTSGIYEQYF	TGTGCCAGCTCACCCTCGACTAGCGGGATCTACGAGCAGTACTTC
TRBD1	TRBV7-2	few	TRBJ2-2	CASSPDRGGAGELFF	TGTGCCAGCAGCCCGGACAGGGGCGGTGCCGGGGAGCTGTTTTTT
.	TRBV7-9	.	TRBJ1-1	CASSLDRAGSEPFF	TGTGCCAGCAGCTTAGACCGGGCAGGGTCAGAACCTTTCTTT
TRBD2	TRBV4-1	.	TRBJ2-1	CASSPRASGVSGNEQFF	TGCGCCAGCAGCCCCAGGGCTAGCGGGGTCTCGGGCAATGAGCAGTTCTTC
.	TRBV28	.	TRBJ1-6	CASIPPGHLNSPLHF	TGTGCCAGCATCCCACCGGGACACCTCAATTCACCCCTCCACTTT
.	TRBV10-2	.	TRBJ1-2	CASSESSHGYTF	TGCGCCAGCAGTGAGTCGAGCCATGGCTACACCTTC
.	TRBV19	.	TRBJ1-1	CASSISRDTEAFF	TGTGCCAGTAGTATCTCCCGGGACACTGAAGCTTTCTTT
TRBD2	TRBV5-1	.	TRBJ2-7	CASSRGLDYGEQYF	TGCGCCAGCAGCAGGGGACTAGATTATGGCGAGCAGTACTTC
.	TRBV19	.	TRBJ2-2	CASSMAGSGELFF	TGTGCCAGTAGTATGGCAGGGTCCGGGGAGCTGTTTTTT
TRBD1	TRBV7-2	.	TRBJ1-6	CASSKGQGLDSPLHF	TGTGCCAGCAGCAAGGGACAGGGGTTGGATTCACCCCTCCACTTT
TRBD1	TRBV5-1	.	TRBJ1-1	CASSSNRGETEAFF	TGCGCCAGCAGCTCAAACAGGGGTGAAACTGAAGCTTTCTTT
TRBD2	TRBV19	.	TRBJ2-3	CAGKKGPSGCTDTQYF	TGTGCCGGCAAAAAGGGGCCTAGCGGATGCACAGATACGCAGTATTTT
.	TRBV6-1	once	TRBJ1-2	CASSGQIGSGYTF	TGTGCCAGCAGCGGACAGATAGGATCTGGCTACACCTTC
.	TRBV29-1	once	TRBJ2-1	CSVAVLSYNEQFF	TGCAGCGTTGCAGTCCTCTCCTACAATGAGCAGTTCTTC
TRBD2	TRBV10-3	.	TRBJ2-3	CAIRPQRGSTDTQYF	TGTGCCATCAGGCCCCAGCGGGGGAGCACAGATACGCAGTATTTT
.	TRBV11-2	.	TRBJ2-7	CASSHRAGEQYF	TGTGCCAGCAGCCACAGGGCTGGGGAGCAGTACTTC
TRBD2	TRBV5-1	once	TRBJ2-3	CASSLAGGGTDTQYF	TGCGCCAGCAGCTTGGCGGGGGGGGGCACAGATACGCAGTATTTT
TRBD1	TRBV30	once	TRBJ2-7	CAWSSKLGQASEQYF	TGTGCCTGGAGCTCGAAGTTGGGACAGGCCAGCGAGCAGTACTTC
.	TRBV2	.	TRBJ1-5	CASSERGNAFNQPQHF	TGTGCCAGCAGTGAGCGGGGCAATGCTTTCAATCAGCCCCAGCATTTT
.	TRBV5-5	.	TRBJ1-4	CASSGQINEKLFF	TGTGCCAGCTCTGGGCAGATTAATGAAAAACTGTTTTTT
.	TRBV7-7	.	TRBJ2-2	CASSFGGGELFF	TGTGCCAGCAGCTTCGGTGGCGGGGAGCTGTTTTTT
TRBD1	TRBV19	.	TRBJ1-2	CASRQGPYGYTF	TGTGCCAGTAGACAGGGGCCCTATGGCTACACCTTC